Given below is one T cell receptor beta chain in context. The sample is drawn from a study of blood T cell repertoires in COVID-19. Overall study: Collection of acute and convalescent COVID-19 samples took place in the United States, Italy and Spain.

Per the germline V gene, CDR1 is LGHNT and CDR2 is FRNRAP. Trimming left V 4 bases short and J 8 bases short, with 20 bases between. The CDR3 covers 16 residues. The table came from immunoSEQ multiplex PCR; TCRdb's copy has only in-frame clones and leaves some out. The sample yields over 600,000 clones, 90% seen once. The receptor was isolated from a woman aged 18-30 years with acute or convalescent COVID-19. This chain links TRBV12-5 with TRBJ1-4; no definite D call. The sequenced sample consisted of peripheral blood. The CDR3 loop reads CASGSAGVGGKEKLFF. CDR3 in DNA: TGTGCTAGTGGTTCCGCTGGTGTTGGCGGAAAGGAAAAACTGTTTTTT.